This is a list of T cell receptor beta chains from one sample in a study of cytomegalovirus exposure and HLA in healthy donors. TCRdb's table, derived via immunoSEQ multiplex PCR, lists solely in-frame clones and lacks some. Here the sample spans roughly 180,000 clones, more than 65% being singletons. The sequenced sample was PBMCs. These receptors were taken from a girl under 18 in good health and CMV-seropositive. CDR3s include the opening cysteine and the closing phenylalanine or tryptophan. D genes are given only for firm matches. Clone size appears in some rows only: once, few, many, or a class for an expanded clone.

len,v_gene,d_gene,abundance,j_gene,CDR3nt,CDR3aa
16,TRBV6-1,TRBD2,few,TRBJ2-3,TGTGCCAGCAGTGAAGCGCCCGGGGGGGCCTCAGATACGCAGTATTTT,CASSEAPGGASDTQYF
15,TRBV6-6,TRBD2,few,TRBJ2-1,TGTGCCAGCAGTTACTCAGGGACTAGTATGCTTGAGCAGTTCTTC,CASSYSGTSMLEQFF
15,TRBV19,TRBD1,few,TRBJ1-2,TGTGCCAGTAGTACCCGGGACAGGTCCTTCTATGGCTACACCTTC,CASSTRDRSFYGYTF
13,TRBV11-2,-,once,TRBJ2-5,TGTGCCAGCAGGCATACAGGAAGGGAGACCCAGTACTTC,CASRHTGRETQYF
14,TRBV11-2,TRBD1,-,TRBJ2-3,TGTGCCAGCAGCACGGACAGGGGCCCAGATACGCAGTATTTT,CASSTDRGPDTQYF
16,TRBV13,-,-,TRBJ2-3,TGTGCCAGCAGCTTAGGCGGGGGAGCCAGCACAGATACGCAGTATTTT,CASSLGGGASTDTQYF
15,TRBV4-3,TRBD1,-,TRBJ2-7,TGCGCCAGCAGCCACCGGACAGGAAGCAACTACGAGCAGTACTTC,CASSHRTGSNYEQYF
17,TRBV7-2,-,once,TRBJ1-6,TGTGCCAGCAGCTTCCCCCCGACAGTCGGGTGGGATTCACCCCTCCACTTT,CASSFPPTVGWDSPLHF
12,TRBV4-1,TRBD1,-,TRBJ2-7,TGCGCCAGCACACAACAGGGGTACGAGCAGTACTTC,CASTQQGYEQYF
14,TRBV2,TRBD2,-,TRBJ2-7,TGTGCCAGCAGTGTTCGGGGGGGGCCGATCGAGCAGTACTTC,CASSVRGGPIEQYF